This T cell receptor beta chain originates from a study of response to subunit inactivated influenza vaccine (dated by TCRdb to the late 2010s). About the investigation overall: Deep quantitative T cell receptor repertoire profiling was used in the study to track responses to a trivalent subunit inactivated influenza vaccine. The paper's findings and limits, for the study overall: The authors proposed that each seasonal influenza vaccination may bring in only a limited number of new T cells.

Library preparation was by RT-PCR. Sequencing used an Illumina HiSeq 2500. The public sequencing data were trimmed at Q25 with fastp and processed into clonotypes with MiXCR by TCRdb, which kept only in-frame beta chains. Each record represents a unique CDR3 protein, reported with the most common genes and DNA among its rows. This sample gives 450,000 to 550,000 distinct CDR3 sequences in total; roughly 27% of them show up just once. The ten biggest clones cover approximately 2% of the sample. In this sample, this clonotype turned up a few times. What this receptor recognizes is not known. Nothing much larger sits one base from this clone, and base qualities are not available. For CDR1 and CDR2, the germline V gene (reference sequence) lists DFQATT and SNEGSKA. From the cysteine up to the phenylalanine, the CDR3 has a length of 15 residues. Only CDR3 DNA is held: 45 bases, read in frame from base 1. V is pruned by 1 base and J by 1 base, leaving 2 bases of the junction without a gene match.

The sample was CD4+ T cells sorted from PBMCs, taken roughly 5 days after vaccination. This clonotype originated in a man aged 45-60 years who received an inactivated influenza vaccine. Donor details come from another sample of the same person, matched by shared clones. The V and J genes are TRBV20-1 and TRBJ2-7, with TRBD2 matching 12 junction bases. In nucleotides, the sequence is TGCAGTGCTAGAGGGACTAGCGGGGTTTCCTACGAGCAGTACTTC. Translated, it reads CSARGTSGVSYEQYF.